Listed below are T cell receptor beta chains from one sample, sequenced in a study of blood T cell repertoires in COVID-19. Profiled with immunoSEQ multiplex PCR; TCRdb holds only in-frame clones, not every one. The sample holds approximately 98,000 clones, 81% seen once. The sample taken for sequencing was peripheral blood. These receptors originate from a woman older than 75 with acute or convalescent COVID-19. Both conserved end residues are part of each CDR3. A D gene is named only where the DNA matches it firmly. Clone size is given for some rows only: seen once, a few or many times, or a class if the clone is expanded.

. | . | TRBJ1-3 | TRBV10-3 | CATTLSGPNSGNTIYF | TGTGCCACCACGCTAAGCGGCCCCAACTCTGGAAACACCATATATTTT
. | . | TRBJ1-3 | TRBV12-3/TRBV12-4 | CASSLLGGNTIYF | TGTGCCAGCAGTTTACTGGGCGGAAACACCATATATTTT
. | . | TRBJ1-6 | TRBV7-2 | CASSLASSYNSPLHF | TGTGCCAGCAGCTTAGCCAGCTCCTATAATTCACCCCTCCACTTT
TRBD1 | . | TRBJ1-5 | TRBV6-2/TRBV6-3 | CASSLRGWNQPQHF | TGTGCCAGCAGCCTCAGGGGGTGGAATCAGCCCCAGCATTTT
. | . | TRBJ1-5 | TRBV6-4 | CASSDEVAGLSNQPQHF | TGTGCCAGCAGTGACGAGGTTGCAGGGCTTAGCAATCAGCCCCAGCATTTT
. | once | TRBJ1-6 | TRBV7-2 | CASSLGSGNSNPLHF | TGTGCCAGCAGCTTAGGTTCAGGGAACTCTAACCCCCTCCACTTT
TRBD2 | . | TRBJ2-5 | TRBV9 | CASSPASGGAWETQYF | TGTGCCAGCAGCCCGGCTAGCGGGGGGGCCTGGGAGACCCAGTACTTC
. | . | TRBJ2-3 | TRBV5-1 | CASSLGRADTQYF | TGCGCCAGCAGCTTGGGACGGGCAGATACGCAGTATTTT
TRBD1 | . | TRBJ1-3 | TRBV7-2 | CASSLGGQGISGNTIYF | TGTGCCAGCAGCTTGGGGGGACAGGGGATCTCTGGAAACACCATATATTTT
TRBD1 | few | TRBJ2-3 | TRBV3-1/TRBV3-2 | CASSQERTGGGTTDTQYF | TGTGCCAGCAGCCAAGAAAGGACAGGGGGCGGTACCACAGATACGCAGTATTTT
. | . | TRBJ1-2 | TRBV5-4 | CASSLGQIYGYTF | TGTGCCAGCAGTCTCGGACAGATTTATGGCTACACCTTC
TRBD1 | . | TRBJ1-1 | TRBV5-1 | CASSPGQGPLNTEAFF | TGCGCCAGCAGCCCAGGACAGGGCCCTCTGAACACTGAAGCTTTCTTT
. | once | TRBJ2-1 | TRBV2 | CAAAITRGNEQFF | TGTGCCGCAGCGATAACCCGGGGCAATGAGCAGTTCTTC
TRBD1 | . | TRBJ2-5 | TRBV9 | CASSRTGWETQYF | TGTGCCAGCAGTCGGACAGGGTGGGAGACCCAGTACTTC
TRBD1 | . | TRBJ1-1 | TRBV7-8 | CASSSTSGQGTEAFF | TGTGCCAGCAGCTCGACCTCGGGACAGGGGACTGAAGCTTTCTTT
. | . | TRBJ2-3 | TRBV15 | CATSREFSTDTQYF | TGTGCCACCAGCAGAGAGTTCAGTACAGATACGCAGTATTTT
. | . | TRBJ2-1 | TRBV10-3 | CAIMGADSTLNNEQFF | TGTGCCATCATGGGCGCTGATTCTACCCTAAACAATGAGCAGTTCTTC
TRBD1 | . | TRBJ1-2 | TRBV7-8 | CASSPQLRTGSYGYTF | TGTGCCAGCAGCCCACAACTTCGGACAGGAAGCTATGGCTACACCTTC
TRBD1 | . | TRBJ1-2 | TRBV6-5 | CASSKRAGTAYGYTF | TGTGCCAGCAGTAAACGAGCCGGGACAGCGTATGGCTACACCTTC
TRBD1 | . | TRBJ2-5 | TRBV7-2 | CASSLSGTGGWKTQYF | TGTGCCAGCAGCTTGTCCGGGACAGGGGGCTGGAAGACCCAGTACTTC
TRBD1 | . | TRBJ2-1 | TRBV24-1 | CATSGGQGGDEQFF | TGTGCCACCAGTGGGGGACAGGGTGGCGATGAGCAGTTCTTC
. | . | TRBJ1-1 | TRBV2 | CASTNIYTEAFF | TGTGCCAGCACAAACATCTACACTGAAGCTTTCTTT
. | . | TRBJ2-2 | TRBV12-3/TRBV12-4 | CASSPQITGELFF | TGTGCCAGCAGTCCCCAGATCACCGGGGAGCTGTTTTTT
TRBD1 | . | TRBJ2-1 | TRBV5-8 | CASSSRGYTLNEQFF | TGTGCCAGCAGCTCCAGGGGGTATACTCTCAATGAGCAGTTCTTC
TRBD1 | once | TRBJ1-6 | TRBV28 | CASSLGDSYNSPLHF | TGTGCCAGCAGTCTAGGGGACAGCTATAATTCACCCCTCCACTTT
. | many | TRBJ2-3 | TRBV5-6 | CASSLFQKTDTQYF | TGTGCCAGCAGCTTATTCCAGAAGACAGATACGCAGTATTTT
. | once | TRBJ2-2 | TRBV19 | CASSMNSALNTGELFF | TGTGCCAGTAGTATGAATAGCGCCTTGAACACCGGGGAGCTGTTTTTT
TRBD1 | once | TRBJ1-1 | TRBV6-5 | CATAGTGGLNTEAFF | TGTGCCACGGCCGGGACAGGGGGTCTAAACACTGAAGCTTTCTTT
TRBD1 | . | TRBJ1-5 | TRBV6-5 | CASRPTGGGQPQHF | TGTGCCAGCAGACCCACAGGGGGTGGTCAGCCCCAGCATTTT
. | . | TRBJ2-4 | TRBV21-1 | CASSKVIGDRGLSIQYF | TGTGCCAGCAGCAAGGTGATAGGCGACAGGGGGCTGAGCATTCAGTACTTC
. | . | TRBJ1-4 | TRBV7-2 | CASSLGAIRTNEKLFF | TGTGCCAGCAGCTTAGGAGCCATAAGAACTAATGAAAAACTGTTTTTT
. | once | TRBJ2-5 | TRBV7-8 | CASSTPRRAYGETQYF | TGTGCCAGCAGCACCCCCCGGCGGGCCTACGGGGAGACCCAGTACTTC
. | . | TRBJ1-1 | TRBV5-4 | CASSSQTAYSRVAFF | TGTGCCAGCAGCTCCCAGACAGCCTACTCAAGGGTGGCTTTCTTT
. | . | TRBJ2-1 | TRBV27 | CASSWASPNEQFF | TGTGCCAGCAGTTGGGCTAGCCCTAATGAGCAGTTCTTC
TRBD1 | . | TRBJ2-7 | TRBV6-6 | CASATGGSSYEQYF | TGTGCCAGCGCAACAGGGGGTTCTTCCTACGAGCAGTACTTC
. | . | TRBJ1-1 | TRBV19 | CASSIAVQALGEAFF | TGTGCCAGTAGTATAGCTGTACAGGCGTTGGGCGAGGCTTTCTTT
TRBD2 | . | TRBJ2-2 | TRBV4-1 | CASSQATSGGHTGELFF | TGCGCCAGCAGCCAAGCGACTAGCGGGGGGCACACCGGGGAGCTGTTTTTT
. | few | TRBJ1-1 | TRBV28 | CASSFPRLAGNTEAFF | TGTGCCAGCAGTTTCCCCCGTTTAGCCGGGAACACTGAAGCTTTCTTT
TRBD1 | . | TRBJ1-1 | TRBV10-1 | CASSETPGQGARTEAFF | TGCGCCAGCAGCGAGACCCCGGGACAGGGGGCGAGGACTGAAGCTTTCTTT
TRBD1 | . | TRBJ1-2 | TRBV3-1/TRBV3-2 | CASSQETGAWGYTF | TGTGCCAGCAGCCAAGAGACAGGGGCGTGGGGCTACACCTTC
. | . | TRBJ2-3 | TRBV11-2 | CASSLSRGTLPSTDTQYF | TGTGCCAGCAGCTTAAGCCGGGGGACTCTCCCTAGCACAGATACGCAGTATTTT
. | . | TRBJ1-3 | TRBV4-1 | CASSPTGSSGNTIYF | TGCGCCAGCAGCCCAACGGGGAGCTCTGGAAACACCATATATTTT
. | once | TRBJ2-5 | TRBV5-4 | CASSSPGTPIGTQYF | TGTGCCAGCAGCTCCCCCGGGACACCGATTGGGACCCAGTACTTC
. | . | TRBJ1-5 | TRBV28 | CASSTPLGKTPQHF | TGTGCCAGCAGTACCCCCCTCGGGAAGACGCCCCAGCATTTT
TRBD2 | . | TRBJ2-3 | TRBV5-1 | CASSPTSASMGDTQYF | TGCGCCAGCAGCCCCACTAGCGCATCAATGGGAGATACGCAGTATTTT
TRBD1 | . | TRBJ1-3 | TRBV11-2 | CASSLERGQGGNTIYF | TGTGCCAGCAGCTTAGAGCGGGGACAGGGAGGAAACACCATATATTTT
TRBD2 | . | TRBJ2-3 | TRBV29-1 | CSAEGPAGGTDTQYF | TGCAGCGCTGAAGGTCCAGCGGGGGGAACAGATACGCAGTATTTT
. | . | TRBJ1-1 | TRBV5-6 | CASSRAGKNTEAFF | TGTGCCAGCAGCCGGGCGGGAAAGAACACTGAAGCTTTCTTT
TRBD1 | . | TRBJ2-5 | TRBV4-2 | CASSRDRRQETQYF | TGTGCCAGCAGCCGGGACAGGAGGCAAGAGACCCAGTACTTC
TRBD2 | . | TRBJ2-5 | TRBV7-7 | CASSLGASGGALETQYF | TGTGCCAGCAGCTTAGGGGCTAGCGGGGGGGCCCTAGAGACCCAGTACTTC
. | . | TRBJ1-6 | TRBV30 | CAWSPGSPLHF | TGTGCCTGGAGTCCAGGTTCACCCCTCCACTTT
. | . | TRBJ1-5 | TRBV28 | CASSFDRLNQPQHF | TGTGCCAGCAGTTTTGACAGGCTTAATCAGCCCCAGCATTTT
. | . | TRBJ2-1 | TRBV6-1 | CASSERGEQFF | TGTGCCAGCAGTGAAAGGGGTGAGCAGTTCTTC
TRBD1 | . | TRBJ1-2 | TRBV30 | CAWSDGQGGARGYTF | TGTGCCTGGAGTGACGGACAGGGCGGAGCTCGAGGCTACACCTTC
. | . | TRBJ1-2 | TRBV7-2 | CASSLSDRIYGYTF | TGTGCCAGCAGCTTATCCGACAGGATCTATGGCTACACCTTC
. | few | TRBJ1-5 | TRBV15 | CATSRAGTNNQPQHF | TGTGCCACCAGCAGGGCCGGGACAAATAATCAGCCCCAGCATTTT